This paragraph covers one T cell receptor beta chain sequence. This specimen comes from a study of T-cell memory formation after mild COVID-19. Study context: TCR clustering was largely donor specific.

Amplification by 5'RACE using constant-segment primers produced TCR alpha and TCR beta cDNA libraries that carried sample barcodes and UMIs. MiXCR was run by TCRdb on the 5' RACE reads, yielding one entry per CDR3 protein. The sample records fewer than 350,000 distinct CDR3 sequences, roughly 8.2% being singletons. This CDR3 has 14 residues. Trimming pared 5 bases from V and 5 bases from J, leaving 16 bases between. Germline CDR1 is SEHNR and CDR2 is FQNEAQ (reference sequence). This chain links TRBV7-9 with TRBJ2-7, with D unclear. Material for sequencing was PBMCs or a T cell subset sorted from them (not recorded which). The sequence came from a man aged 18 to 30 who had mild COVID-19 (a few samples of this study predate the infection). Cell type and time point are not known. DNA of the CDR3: TGTGCCAGCAGCCCACCGGCTGCACCCGACGAGCAGTACTTC. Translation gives CASSPPAAPDEQYF.